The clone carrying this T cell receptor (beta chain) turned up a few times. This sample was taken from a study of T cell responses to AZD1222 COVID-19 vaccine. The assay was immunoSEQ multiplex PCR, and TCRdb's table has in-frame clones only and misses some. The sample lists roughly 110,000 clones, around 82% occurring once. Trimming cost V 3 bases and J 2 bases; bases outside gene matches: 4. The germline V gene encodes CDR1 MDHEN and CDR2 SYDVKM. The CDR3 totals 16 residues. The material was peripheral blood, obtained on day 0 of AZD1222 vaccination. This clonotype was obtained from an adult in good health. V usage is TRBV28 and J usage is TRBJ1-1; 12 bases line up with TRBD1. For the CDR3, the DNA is TGTGCCAGCAGTTTCCCGGGACAGGGGGCCAACACTGAAGCTTTCTTT. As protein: CASSFPGQGANTEAFF.